One T cell receptor beta chain is described in this entry. What antigen it recognizes has not been identified. This specimen comes from a study of CXCR3-negative and CXCR3-positive naive CD8 T cells (dated by TCRdb to between 2019 and 2020). The study in broad terms: About 150 million TRB reads were obtained in total, roughly 1.5 +/- 0.3 million reads per library. Diversity and physicochemical repertoire analyses were performed on about a dozen donors pooled from two independent experiments. For the TRBV-TRBJ cluster analysis, the naive subsets came from roughly 5 donors, while the memory cells came from 3 donors.

What the work shows at the level of the full study, not this receptor alone: Repertoire diversity was comparably high in both naive subsets but much lower in memory CD8+ T cells. Within the same donor, TRBV-TRBJ usage looked similar between naive CXCR3-negative and CXCR3-positive cells, but memory cells had distinct patterns. Because surface CD5, which has been linked to self-reactivity in mice, was comparable between naive subsets, TCR interaction strength was also inferred from TRB CDR3 physicochemical properties. TRB CDR3s from CXCR3-positive naive cells showed higher hydrophobicity (lower Kidera factor 4), lower energy, and higher strength and volume indices than CXCR3-negative naive cells. Freshly isolated PBMCs were used for most assays because CXCR3 expression went down partially after cryopreservation.

For each CD8+ T cell subset, flow sorting was done in triplicate, and a few hundred thousand cells per subset went directly into RLT lysis buffer. To exclude memory contaminants, naive CD8+ T cells were stringently defined as CD45RO-CCR7+CD27+CD95-. Standard density gradient centrifugation was used to isolate peripheral blood mononuclear cells from buffy coats. Naive CXCR3-negative and CXCR3-positive CD8+ T cells were flow-sorted on a FACSAria III. An RNeasy Mini Kit was used to extract total RNA from the sorted cells. Reading the germline V gene gives CDR1 SGHTA and CDR2 FQGNSA. The CDR3 spans 16 residues, from the cysteine through the phenylalanine. No DNA was logged. The sequencing machine was a NextSeq 550. The Human TCR Profiling Kit (MiLaboratory) was used to prepare UMI-labeled 5' RACE TRB cDNA libraries. The full amount of extracted RNA was used for cDNA synthesis, and the full amount of resulting cDNA was used for PCR amplification. Libraries were prepared in parallel with an identical number of PCR cycles. Under the source paper's analysis protocol: With a requirement of at least two reads per UMI, MIGEC and MiXCR extracted about 52,000 +/- 9,100 unique UMI-labeled TRB cDNA molecules per library. Each library averaged roughly 40,000 +/- 10,000 functional in-frame TRB CDR3 nucleotide clonotypes without stop codons. After each sample was downsampled to 5000 UMI-labeled TRB molecules, VDJtools was used to calculate diversity metrics such as normalized Shannon-Wiener and Chao1. VDJtools was used to calculate clonotype-size-weighted physicochemical properties of the central five CDR3 residues, namely interaction energy, strength, volume and Kidera factor 4. One entry per CDR3 protein sequence results from the TCRdb reprocessing of the reads, with DNA left out. TCRdb assigned the V and J calls; the authors' analysis was not used. For this sample, the table gives just under 90,000 distinct CDR3 sequences. The ten largest clones represent less than 1% of the sample.

The chain was built from TRBV7-2 and TRBJ1-1; TCRdb selects TRBD1, and the lack of DNA leaves this call unchecked. The receptor was derived from a human donor in good health. Some clones in this sample may be carry-over from other donors' samples. The sequencing input was naive CXCR3+ CD8+ T cells from blood. This specimen's cell subset or site label, per the study, means: CD45RO-CCR7+CD27+CD95- naive CD8+ T cells expressing CXCR3 (TNR3+). This receptor carries the CDR3 CASSLEQGLPIPEAFF.